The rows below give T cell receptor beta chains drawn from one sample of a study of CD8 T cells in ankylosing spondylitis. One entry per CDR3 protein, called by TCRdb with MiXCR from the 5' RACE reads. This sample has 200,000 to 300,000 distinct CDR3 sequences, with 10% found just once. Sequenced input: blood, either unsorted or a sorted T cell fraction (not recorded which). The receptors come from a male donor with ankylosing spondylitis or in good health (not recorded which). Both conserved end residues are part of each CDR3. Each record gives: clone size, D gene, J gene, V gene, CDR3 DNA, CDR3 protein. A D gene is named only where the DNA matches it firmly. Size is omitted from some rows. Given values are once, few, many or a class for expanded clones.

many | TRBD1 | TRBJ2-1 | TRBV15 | TGTGCCACCAGCAGAGATAGTACAAGCGGACAGGAGTTCTTC | CATSRDSTSGQEFF
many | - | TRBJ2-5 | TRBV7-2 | TGTGCCAGCAGCTTATGGGAGAAAGAGACCCAGTACTTC | CASSLWEKETQYF
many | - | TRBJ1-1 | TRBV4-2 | TGTGCCAGCAGCCAAGGGGGGAAGGGCACTGAAGCTTTCTTT | CASSQGGKGTEAFF
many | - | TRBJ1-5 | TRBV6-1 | TGTGCCAGCAGTGTCCTCCAGAATCAGCCCCAGCATTTT | CASSVLQNQPQHF
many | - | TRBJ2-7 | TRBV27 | TGTGCCAGCAGTACAGGGAGGGATAGGGGCGAGCAGTACTTC | CASSTGRDRGEQYF
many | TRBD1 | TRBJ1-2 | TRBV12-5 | TGTGCTAGTGGCTCGGACAGGGTTCGGGGCTACACCTTC | CASGSDRVRGYTF
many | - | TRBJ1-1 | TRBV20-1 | TGCAGTGCTAGTAAGGGGAGAAGTACTGAAGCTTTCTTT | CSASKGRSTEAFF
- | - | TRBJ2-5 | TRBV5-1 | TGCGCCAGCCGGTCGGGACTCTTTAAGTCGGAGACCCAGTACTTC | CASRSGLFKSETQYF
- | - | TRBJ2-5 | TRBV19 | TGTGTCAGTAGGTCCGGGCCTAGGGAGACCCAGTACTTC | CVSRSGPRETQYF
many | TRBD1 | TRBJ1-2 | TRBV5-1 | TGCGCCAGCAGCTTGGACCCAGGGGGCCCCTATGGCTACACCTTC | CASSLDPGGPYGYTF
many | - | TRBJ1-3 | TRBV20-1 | TGCAGTGCTAGAGGTACCTCTGGAAACACCATATATTTT | CSARGTSGNTIYF
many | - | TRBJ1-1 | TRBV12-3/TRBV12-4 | TGTGCCAGCAGGGAGGGGGTTAACACTGAAGCTTTCTTT | CASREGVNTEAFF
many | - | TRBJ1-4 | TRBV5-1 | TGCGCCAGCAGCTTGGGGACGGGAATCGCTAATGAAAAACTGTTTTTT | CASSLGTGIANEKLFF
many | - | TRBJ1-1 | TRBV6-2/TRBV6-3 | TGTGCCAGCATCTCAAGGGTCATGAACACTGAAGCTTTCTTT | CASISRVMNTEAFF
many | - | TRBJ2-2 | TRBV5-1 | TGCGCCAGCAGCCTGCGCTGGGGGGGCTCTGACGGGGAGCTGTTTTTT | CASSLRWGGSDGELFF
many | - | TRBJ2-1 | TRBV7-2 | TGTGCCAGCAGCTTAGACGCGGGGTACTACAATGAGCAGTTCTTC | CASSLDAGYYNEQFF
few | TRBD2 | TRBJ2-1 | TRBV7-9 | TGTGCCAGCAGCTTGACTAGCGGGAGATGGGGTGAGCAGTTCTTC | CASSLTSGRWGEQFF
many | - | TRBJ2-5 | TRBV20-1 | TGCAGTGCTAGGACGGGGTGGCAAGAGACCCAGTACTTC | CSARTGWQETQYF
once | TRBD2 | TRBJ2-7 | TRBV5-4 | TGTGCCAGTAGCTTGGCCACTAGCGGGGGCTACGAGCAGTACTTC | CASSLATSGGYEQYF
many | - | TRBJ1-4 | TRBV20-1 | TGCAGTGCTAGAGAAGGATGGGATGAAAAACTGTTTTTT | CSAREGWDEKLFF
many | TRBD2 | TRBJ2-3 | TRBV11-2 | TGTGCCAGCAGCTCCCGGACTAGCGGGAGCCCCACAGATACGCAGTATTTT | CASSSRTSGSPTDTQYF
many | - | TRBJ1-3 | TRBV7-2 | TGTGCCAGCAGCTTAGCGGGGGCTCGGAGCTCTGGAAACACCATATATTTT | CASSLAGARSSGNTIYF
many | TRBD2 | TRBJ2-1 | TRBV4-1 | TGCGCCAGCAGCCAAGTGGAGGGACTAGCGGGAGTGAATGAGCAGTTCTTC | CASSQVEGLAGVNEQFF
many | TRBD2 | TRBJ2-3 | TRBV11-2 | TGTGCCAGCAGCTTAGTTTGGTCGAGTTCTAGCGGGAGAGAGGATACGCAGTATTTT | CASSLVWSSSSGREDTQYF
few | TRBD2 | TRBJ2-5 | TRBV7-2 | TGTGCCAGCAGCTTAGTTCAACTAGCGGGCCAAGAGACCCAGTACTTC | CASSLVQLAGQETQYF
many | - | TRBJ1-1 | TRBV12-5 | TGTGCTAGTGGTTCCGGGACTACCATGGGGACTGAAGCTTTCTTT | CASGSGTTMGTEAFF
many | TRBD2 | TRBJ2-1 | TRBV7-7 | TGTGCCAGCAGCCTTCTAGCGGGAGAATACAATGAGCAGTTCTTC | CASSLLAGEYNEQFF
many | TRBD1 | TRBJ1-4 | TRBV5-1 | TGCGCCAGCAGCTTGGTTATGACAGGGGGCGAAAAACTGTTTTTT | CASSLVMTGGEKLFF
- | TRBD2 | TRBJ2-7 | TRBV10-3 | TGTGCCATCAGTGGGGGGACCCCAGCGGGAGGGATATACGAGCAGTACTTC | CAISGGTPAGGIYEQYF
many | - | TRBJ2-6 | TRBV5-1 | TGCGCCAGCAGCATGGAGCCCCGGGGGTTCGTCCACTCTGGGGCCAACGTCCTGACTTTC | CASSMEPRGFVHSGANVLTF
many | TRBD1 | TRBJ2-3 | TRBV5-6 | TGTGCCAGCAGCCGACCGGGACAGGGTGGAGATACGCAGTATTTT | CASSRPGQGGDTQYF
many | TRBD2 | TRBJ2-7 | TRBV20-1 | TGCAGTGCTAGAGATCGGGGGACTAGCGGCTACGAGCAGTACTTC | CSARDRGTSGYEQYF
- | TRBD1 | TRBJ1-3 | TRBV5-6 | TGTGCCAGCAGCTCCCGGGACAGTTCCTCCCCGGCCGGAAACACCATATATTTT | CASSSRDSSSPAGNTIYF